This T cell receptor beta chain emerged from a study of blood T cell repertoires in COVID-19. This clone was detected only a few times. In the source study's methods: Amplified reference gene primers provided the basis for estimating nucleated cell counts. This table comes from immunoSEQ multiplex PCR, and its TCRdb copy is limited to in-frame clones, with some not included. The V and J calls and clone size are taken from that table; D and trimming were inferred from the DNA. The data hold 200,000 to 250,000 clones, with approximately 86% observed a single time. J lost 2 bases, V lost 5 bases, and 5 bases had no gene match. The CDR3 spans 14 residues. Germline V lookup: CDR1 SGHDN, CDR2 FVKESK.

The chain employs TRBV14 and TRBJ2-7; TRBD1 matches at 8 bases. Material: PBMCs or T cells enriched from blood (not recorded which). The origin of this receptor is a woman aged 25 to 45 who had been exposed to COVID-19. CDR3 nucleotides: TGTGCCAGCAGCACAGGGGGGAAAACCTACGAGCAGTACTTC. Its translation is CASSTGGKTYEQYF.